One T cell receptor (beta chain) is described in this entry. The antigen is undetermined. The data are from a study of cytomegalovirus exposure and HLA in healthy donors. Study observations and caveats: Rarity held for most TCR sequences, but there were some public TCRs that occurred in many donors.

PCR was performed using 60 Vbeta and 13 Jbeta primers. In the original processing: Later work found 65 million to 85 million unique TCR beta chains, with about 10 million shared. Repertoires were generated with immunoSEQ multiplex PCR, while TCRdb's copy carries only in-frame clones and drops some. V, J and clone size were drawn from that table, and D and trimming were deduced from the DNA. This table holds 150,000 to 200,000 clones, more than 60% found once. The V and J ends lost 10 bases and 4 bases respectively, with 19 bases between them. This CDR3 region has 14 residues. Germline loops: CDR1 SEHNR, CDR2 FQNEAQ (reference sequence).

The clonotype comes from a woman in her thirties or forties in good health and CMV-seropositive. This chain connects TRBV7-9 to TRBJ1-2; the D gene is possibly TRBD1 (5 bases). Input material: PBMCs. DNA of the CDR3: TGTGCCATCACCGCCGGGGGTCGCAGCTATGGCTACACCTTC. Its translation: CAITAGGRSYGYTF.